Described below is a single T cell receptor beta chain sequence and its context. Its target is not known. V shed 8 bases and J shed 0 bases, with 18 bases lying between them. The CDR3 runs to 16 residues. These data originate in a study of cytotoxic CD8 clonotypes in ibrutinib-treated CLL. Whole-study context: In all, about 11 patients were relapsed/refractory, under 16 were treatment-naive and 17 were IGHV unmutated. Study-level findings and limits: Clonality showed a rise at ibrutinib response that reversed toward baseline at progression.

With sequencing, the targeted depth ranged from 1 in 200,000 to 1 in 1 million T cells. Profiled with immunoSEQ multiplex PCR; TCRdb holds only in-frame clones, not every one. The sample contains around 330,000 clones, approximately 67% of which appear only once. The sample was PBMCs, taken after 36 months of ibrutinib treatment. This receptor was taken from a human donor with chronic lymphocytic leukemia. The rearrangement uses TRBV23-1 and TRBJ2-3; weak D call: TRBD2 (6 bases). TRBV23-1 is annotated as an ORF whose role is uncertain. In DNA form, the CDR3 reads TGCGCCAGCGGCTGCCCGGGCGGGGATAGCACAGATACGCAGTATTTT. The encoded protein is CASGCPGGDSTDTQYF.